This T cell receptor beta chain was captured by sequencing in a study of blood T cell repertoires in COVID-19. Ages ranged from roughly 18 to 100 years, with residence in about two dozen US areas. In germline, CDR1 is MNHNS, CDR2 SASEGT. The CDR3 loop spans 16 amino acids. V trimming: 4 bases; J trimming: 4 bases; junction bases outside the gene matches: 7. Generated by immunoSEQ multiplex PCR, the TCRdb table keeps only in-frame clones and is missing some. The sample comprises some 220,000 clones, roughly nine tenths of which are singletons, and approximately 3.8% rests with the top ten. The source is a woman under 30 in a cohort exposed to, infected with or recovered from COVID-19 (not recorded which). The sequenced sample consisted of PBMCs or T cells enriched from blood (not recorded which). The chain is built from TRBV6-1 and TRBJ2-4; 10 nucleotides match TRBD2. CDR3 sequence reads: CASSGELAGYKNIQYF. CDR3 DNA sequence: TGTGCCAGCAGTGGCGAACTAGCGGGGTATAAAAACATTCAGTACTTC.